These T cell receptor beta chains were read from a single sample in a study of Ad26.COV2.S vaccination and SARS-CoV-2 variants. Clones were sequenced by immunoSEQ multiplex PCR, and TCRdb holds only the in-frame ones, with some missing. The sample lists 500,000 or so clones, 70% to 90% occurring once. The sequencing here drew on peripheral blood, taken in a trial of Ad26.COV2.S vaccine versus placebo. The receptors here all came from a person aged 18 to 65 who received the Ad26.COV2.S COVID-19 vaccine or a placebo. The CDR3 runs from the conserved cysteine through the conserved F or W. Each record gives: J gene, D gene, V gene, clone size, CDR3 protein, CDR3 DNA. The D gene is left open where the match is weak. The size entry is marked missing in some rows and otherwise reads once, few, many or a size class.

TRBJ2-5	-	TRBV7-9	many	CASSPRRAAGETQYF	TGTGCCAGCAGCCCGCGTCGGGCGGCGGGGGAGACCCAGTACTTC
TRBJ1-1	-	TRBV6-5	-	CASSPLGGTQKAFF	TGTGCCAGCAGCCCCCTTGGAGGTACGCAAAAAGCTTTCTTT
TRBJ1-4	-	TRBV7-2	-	CASSLHRAGEKLFF	TGTGCCAGCAGCCTCCACAGGGCTGGCGAAAAACTGTTTTTT
TRBJ1-1	-	TRBV5-5	-	CASSLLGDTEAFF	TGTGCCAGCAGCTTGTTGGGGGACACTGAAGCTTTCTTT
TRBJ2-2	-	TRBV24-1	-	CATAESGTGELFF	TGTGCCACGGCCGAGTCGGGCACCGGGGAGCTGTTTTTT
TRBJ1-4	-	TRBV2	once	CASSELGGEKLFF	TGTGCCAGCAGTGAACTCGGGGGTGAAAAACTGTTTTTT
TRBJ2-2	-	TRBV7-9	-	CASSLTAAGELFF	TGTGCCAGCAGCTTAACAGCGGCCGGGGAGCTGTTTTTT
TRBJ2-7	TRBD2	TRBV18	-	CASSFLAGVYNEQYF	TGTGCCAGCTCATTCTTAGCGGGAGTCTATAACGAGCAGTACTTC
TRBJ1-3	TRBD1	TRBV15	once	CATSRAGRGLRGNTIYF	TGTGCCACCAGCAGAGCCGGCAGGGGGCTGAGAGGAAACACCATATATTTT
TRBJ1-1	-	TRBV4-3	-	CASSHWGRGPNTEAFF	TGCGCCAGCAGCCACTGGGGGCGGGGCCCGAACACTGAAGCTTTCTTT
TRBJ2-2	TRBD1	TRBV18	-	CASSSLPRDSIGELFF	TGTGCCAGCTCATCCCTACCCCGGGACAGTATCGGGGAGCTGTTTTTT
TRBJ2-1	-	TRBV12-3/TRBV12-4	-	CASSLGYNNEQFF	TGTGCCAGCAGTTTGGGCTACAACAATGAGCAGTTCTTC
TRBJ2-7	-	TRBV15	-	CATSRDPLTYEQYF	TGTGCCACCAGCAGAGATCCCCTCACCTACGAGCAGTACTTC
TRBJ1-2	-	TRBV23-1	-	CASSQSVLRGYTF	TGCGCCAGCAGTCAATCGGTCCTACGGGGCTACACCTTC
TRBJ2-3	-	TRBV3-1/TRBV3-2	-	CASSPSAGRSTDTQYF	TGTGCCAGCAGCCCGAGTGCGGGACGGAGCACAGATACGCAGTATTTT
TRBJ1-3	-	TRBV5-6	-	CASSLVGGRNTIYF	TGTGCCAGCAGCTTGGTCGGAGGGAGGAACACCATATATTTT
TRBJ1-2	-	TRBV30	-	CAWSDVGYGYTF	TGTGCCTGGAGTGATGTCGGCTATGGCTACACCTTC
TRBJ2-1	-	TRBV3-1/TRBV3-2	-	CASSHLGKRSEQFF	TGTGCCAGCAGCCATCTCGGGAAACGGAGTGAGCAGTTCTTC
TRBJ2-2	TRBD2	TRBV18	-	CASSPVAGAVAGELFF	TGTGCCAGCTCACCCGTAGCGGGAGCGGTGGCCGGGGAGCTGTTTTTT
TRBJ2-7	-	TRBV4-3	once	CASSQSTGFSYEQYF	TGCGCCAGCAGCCAGAGCACGGGCTTTTCCTACGAGCAGTACTTC
TRBJ2-7	TRBD1	TRBV9	-	CASSERDSVTYEQYF	TGTGCCAGCAGCGAGAGGGACAGTGTAACCTACGAGCAGTACTTC
TRBJ1-4	TRBD1	TRBV18	-	CASSSTGANEKLFF	TGTGCCAGCTCATCAACAGGGGCTAATGAAAAACTGTTTTTT
TRBJ1-6	TRBD1	TRBV2	-	CASSDLRQGDSPLHF	TGTGCCAGCAGTGATCTGAGACAGGGGGATTCACCCCTCCACTTT
TRBJ1-1	-	TRBV6-2/TRBV6-3	-	CASSFTFNTEAFF	TGTGCCAGCAGTTTTACATTTAACACTGAAGCTTTCTTT
TRBJ1-2	-	TRBV27	-	CASSSSSGTPNYTF	TGTGCCAGCAGTTCCTCCTCAGGGACACCGAACTACACCTTC
TRBJ2-7	-	TRBV7-9	-	CASSLPVRAYEQYF	TGTGCCAGCAGCTTACCCGTCAGGGCCTACGAGCAGTACTTC
TRBJ2-1	TRBD2	TRBV5-1	-	CASSYIRLAGNHNEQFF	TGCGCCAGCAGCTACATTCGACTAGCAGGAAACCACAATGAGCAGTTCTTC
TRBJ1-1	-	TRBV5-4	once	CASSLTGTNTEAFF	TGTGCCAGCAGCTTGACGGGTACAAACACTGAAGCTTTCTTT
TRBJ2-1	TRBD2	TRBV20-1	-	CSASSGRYNEQFF	TGCAGTGCTAGTTCCGGGAGGTACAATGAGCAGTTCTTC
TRBJ2-1	-	TRBV19	-	CASRVQQGPYNEQFF	TGTGCCAGTAGAGTTCAGCAGGGCCCCTACAATGAGCAGTTCTTC
TRBJ1-2	-	TRBV2	-	CASKTQGLLNYGYTF	TGTGCCAGCAAGACCCAGGGGTTATTAAACTATGGCTACACCTTC
TRBJ2-7	-	TRBV7-9	-	CASSLAMGLDSYEQYF	TGTGCCAGCAGCTTAGCGATGGGACTCGACTCCTACGAGCAGTACTTC
TRBJ2-3	-	TRBV5-6	-	CASSLVSGTDTQYF	TGTGCCAGCAGCTTGGTTTCGGGAACAGATACGCAGTATTTT
TRBJ2-7	-	TRBV4-3	-	CASSQGVAEQYF	TGCGCCAGCAGCCAAGGGGTTGCCGAGCAGTACTTC